A single sample is the source of the 5 T cell receptor beta chains below, sequenced in a study of molecular identifiers for immune sequencing clone quantification. Via MiXCR, TCRdb re-called the PCR reads, giving one row per CDR3 protein. The sample has approximately 680,000 distinct CDR3 sequences, 25% seen once. Sequenced input: naive CD8+ T cells from blood, with Jurkat cell RNA spiked in. Subset defined: FACS-sorted CD8+CD4-CCR7+CD45RA+ naive T cells. These receptors originate from a human donor in good health. Some libraries in this study had Jurkat cell RNA spiked in.

This chain connects TRBV20-1 to TRBJ2-7; 9 bases fit TRBD2. The V gene's germline CDR1 is DFQATT and CDR2 SNEGSKA (reference sequence). The trim removed 0 bases at V and 3 bases at J, leaving 6 bases unmatched. There are 15 residues in the CDR3. The CDR3 reads CSAREGTSPVYEQYF. CDR3 DNA: TGCAGTGCTAGAGAGGGGACTAGCCCTGTCTACGAGCAGTACTTC.

About this clonotype: Possible read error: a much larger clone is one base away. The V gene is TRBV7-9, the J gene TRBJ1-1; unclear D gene. CDR3 length: 12 residues. From germline, CDR1 is SEHNR and CDR2 FQNEAQ (reference sequence). Trimming took off 4 bases at V and 7 bases at J, with 10 bases between the two ends. The CDR3 bases are TGTGCCAGCAGCTCCGATTACATTGAAGCTTTCTTT. Its translation: CASSSDYIEAFF.

This clonotype showed up just once. Germline is not matched at one junction end, which may reflect a read error. The rearrangement uses TRBV10-2 and TRBJ1-1; the D is unclear. The CDR3 consists of 14 residues. Germline V gene sequence: CDR1 WSHSY, CDR2 SAAADI. The CDR3 region has the DNA TGCGCCAGCAGTGACGCGGGCTCCAACACTGACGCTTTCTTT. This sequence encodes CASSDAGSNTDAFF.

The J gene is TRBJ1-2, the V gene TRBV5-6, with TRBD1 matching over 7 bases. This CDR3 has 13 residues. Germline lookup yields CDR1 SGHDT and CDR2 YYEEEE. V lost 3 bases, J lost 3 bases, and 2 bases stayed unmatched. The CDR3 DNA is TGTGCCAGCAGCTCAGGACAGGACTATGGCTACACCTTC. Its translation is CASSSGQDYGYTF. The full variable domain, its missing parts supplied by reference TRBV5-6 and TRBJ1-2, is DAGVTQSPTHLIKTRGQQVTLRCSPKSGHDTVSWYQQALGQGPQFIFQYYEEEERQRGNFPDRFSGHQFPNYSSELNVNALLLGDSALYLCASSSGQDYGYTFGSGTRLTVV.

The chain links TRBV6-5 to TRBJ2-5; either TRBD1 or TRBD2 may fit D (5 bases each). CDR1 and CDR2 from the germline V gene are MNHEY and SVGAGI. The V end was cut by 6 bases, the J end by 5 bases, with 22 bases between. The CDR3 is made up of 16 amino acids. This CDR3 reads CASRKPTAGAFETQYF. Here the CDR3 DNA reads TGTGCCAGCAGGAAGCCCACCGCCGGGGCCTTTGAGACCCAGTACTTC.